Listed here are 18 T cell receptor beta chains from one sample, sequenced in a study of T cell clonality in common variable immunodeficiency. The assay was immunoSEQ multiplex PCR, and TCRdb's table has in-frame clones only and misses some. The profile covers 30,000 to 40,000 clones, none occurring a single time. Material for sequencing was peripheral blood mononuclear cells. The receptors originated from a person aged 18 to 75 in good health.

This clone came up many times. The CDR3 end lies 3 residues beyond the end of the read and is filled in from the germline J gene. The V and J genes are TRBV5-1 and TRBJ1-3; 10 bases map to TRBD1. Germline trimming cut 4 bases from V and 4 bases from J; bases unmatched to any gene: 11. Germline CDR1 SGHRS, CDR2 YFSETQ. This CDR3 has 17 residues. CDR3 residues: CASSRTETGGPGNTIYF. Incomplete CDR3 DNA: TGCGCCAGCAGCCGGACCGAGACAGGGGGCCCCGGAAACACC.

This clone was seen repeatedly, ten times or more. Incomplete CDR3 DNA: TGTGCCAGCAGCTTTCAGGGGACGAGTGAAAAA. This translates into CASSFQGTSEK. The entire CDR3 protein reads CASSFQGTSEKLFF. The chain joins TRBV7-9 to TRBJ1-4, with D possibly TRBD1 on 6 matching bases. The CDR3 extends 3 residues past the end of the read, so its final part is completed from the germline J gene. Trimming took 3 bases from V and 7 from J, leaving 12 bases between them. The CDR3 consists of 14 residues. Germline CDR1 is SEHNR and CDR2 is FQNEAQ (reference sequence).

The sample holds many counts of this clone. Read sequence stops 3 residues before the CDR3 end, and the germline J gene provides the missing end. This sequence joins TRBV20-1 and TRBJ1-2; D remains ambiguous. This CDR3 has 15 residues. Germline V gene lookup returns CDR1 DFQATT and CDR2 SNEGSKA (reference sequence). CDR3 sequence: CSAREPSGYQETYTF. The covered CDR3 bases are TGCAGTGCGAGGGAGCCTAGCGGGTACCAAGAGACC.

This clone showed up many times. The read stops 3 residues short of the end of the CDR3; the missing end is completed from the germline J gene. The rearrangement uses TRBV19 and TRBJ2-7; weak D call: TRBD2 (6 bases). Germline loops: CDR1 LNHDA, CDR2 SQIVND (reference sequence). This CDR3 region has 12 residues. Trimming pared 5 bases from V and 3 bases from J, leaving 8 bases between. CDR3 residues: CASSLEGYEQYF. The sequenced CDR3 bases are TGTGCCAGTAGTTTGGAGGGCTACGAG.

There are many counts of this clone. The sequenced fragment ends 3 residues before the CDR3 boundary, so the rest is inferred from the germline J gene. The V call is TRBV20-1, the J call TRBJ2-7; TRBD2 matches 9 bases. Germline V gives CDR1 DFQATT, CDR2 SNEGSKA (reference sequence). The CDR3 has 15 residues. The V and J ends lost 3 bases and 5 bases, in that order; junction bases with no gene match: 11. CDR3 in amino acids: CSARRAGGPNDEQYF. Partial CDR3 DNA: TGCAGTGCTAGGAGGGCGGGAGGGCCAAATGACGAG.

This clone was picked up many times. From the germline J gene comes the end of the CDR3, since the read stops 3 residues before it. V gene TRBV20-1 combines with J gene TRBJ1-5; 7 bases are shared with TRBD1. The CDR3 extends over 15 amino acids. Germline CDR1 DFQATT, CDR2 SNEGSKA (reference sequence). CDR3 DNA (partial): TGCAGTGCTAGGGGGCCGGGGGAGGGGGCAAATCCC. Encoded protein: CSARGPGEGANP. The whole CDR3 sequence reads CSARGPGEGANPQHF.

In this sample, this clone turned up many times. The sequenced fragment ends 3 residues before the CDR3 boundary, so the rest is inferred from the germline J gene. This rearrangement joins TRBV6-2 or TRBV6-3 to TRBJ1-5, with no clear D. The CDR3 loop spans 12 amino acids. Trimming stripped 2 bases from V and 5 bases from J, with 4 bases between. Germline V gene lookup returns CDR1 MNHEY and CDR2 SVGEGT. CDR3 bases read: TGTGCCAGCAGTTACCCAGATCAGCCC. Protein product: CASSYPDQP. The entire CDR3 protein is CASSYPDQPQHF.

This clone was observed at least ten times. The read halts 3 residues ahead of the CDR3 end, with the missing end drawn from the germline J gene. The chain joins TRBV7-2 to TRBJ2-3, with D possibly TRBD2 on 5 matching bases. Germline CDR1 and CDR2: SGHTA and FQGNSA. The V end lost 3 bases, the J end lost 5 bases, and 9 bases lay between the germline ends. The CDR3 totals 13 residues. The CDR3 loop is CASSFLAGDTQYF. CDR3 DNA, as far as it was read: TGTGCCAGCAGCTTCCTGGCGGGAGATACG. Full variable domain (rest looked up from reference TRBV7-2 and TRBJ2-3): GAGVSQSPSNKVTEKGKDVELRCDPISGHTALYWYRQSLGQGLEFLIYFQGNSAPDKSGLPSDRFSAERTGGSVSTLTIQRTQQEDSAVYLCASSFLAGDTQYFGPGTRLTVL.

This clone was seen ten or more times. Coverage ceases 3 residues before the CDR3 finishes, and the germline J gene fills in the end. The gene calls are TRBV28 and TRBJ2-3; TRBD1 agrees at 9 bases. CDR1 and CDR2 from the germline V gene are MDHEN and SYDVKM. This CDR3 spans 15 amino acids. Losses at the gene ends were 6 bases for V and 2 bases for J; bases not matched to a gene: 6. This CDR3 is CASSPGTGITDTQYF. CDR3 DNA (partial): TGTGCCAGCAGCCCCGGGACAGGGATCACAGATACG.

This clone was counted ten times or more. Sequencing ends 3 residues short of the CDR3 end; the germline J gene provides the rest. The rearrangement uses TRBV5-4 and TRBJ2-1, with 11 bases fitting TRBD2. The germline gives CDR1 SGHNT, CDR2 YYREEE (reference sequence). The CDR3 sequence is 14 residues long. After removal of 6 bases from V and 5 bases from J, the junction contained 4 bases not matched to a gene. CDR3 in amino acids: CASTGTSGHNEQFF. CDR3 bases read: TGTGCCAGCACCGGGACTAGCGGACACAATGAG.

The table lists this clone with many counts. Read sequence stops 3 residues before the CDR3 end, and the germline J gene provides the missing end. J is TRBJ1-6 and V is TRBV5-3; D remains ambiguous. TRBV5-3 is designated an ORF whose function remains uncertain. With 3 bases removed from V and 0 bases from J, the gap between germline ends came to 13 bases. The CDR3 has 17 residues. CDR3 DNA (partial): TGTGCCAGAAGCTGGTGGACGGGGAACTCCTATAATTCACCC. Translation: CARSWWTGNSYNSP. The CDR3 in full is CARSWWTGNSYNSPLHF.

Ten or more counts support this clone. The DNA ends 3 residues before the CDR3 does, and the rest of the CDR3 is filled in from the germline J gene. The chain couples TRBV20-1 to TRBJ1-5, with 7 bases identical to TRBD1. Looked up from germline, CDR1 is DFQATT and CDR2 is SNEGSKA (reference sequence). This CDR3 is built from 14 residues. V shed 6 bases and J 4 bases; nucleotides not matched to a gene: 9. The CDR3 loop is CSAVGGQENQPQHF. The DNA read from the CDR3 is TGCAGTGCCGTCGGTGGACAGGAAAATCAGCCC.

This clone was counted only a few times. A much larger clone differs by one base, so this may be a read error. The read is 3 residues too short to cover the CDR3 end, so that end is filled in from the germline J gene. The sample holds other DNA sequences that translate to the same CDR3. The V call is TRBV6-1, the J call TRBJ1-3; perhaps TRBD1 as D (6 bases). Germline values: CDR1 MNHNS, CDR2 SASEGT. The CDR3 covers 13 residues. CDR3 sequence: CASSEKERDTIYF. CDR3 bases read: TGTGCCAGTAGTGAAAAGGAGAGGGACACA.

Ten or more counts support this clone. The read comes to an end 3 residues before the CDR3 does, leaving the germline J gene to fill in the end. This chain joins TRBV20-1 and TRBJ1-4, with D hard to call. Trimming took 0 bases from V and 4 from J, leaving 9 bases between them. The CDR3 consists of 14 residues. CDR1 is DFQATT, CDR2 SNEGSKA, per germline (reference sequence). CDR3 DNA (partial): TGCAGTGCTAGAGACTTCAGACTTAATGAAAAA. Translated, it gives CSARDFRLNEK. The whole CDR3 sequence is CSARDFRLNEKLFF.

This clone has ten or more counts. The CDR3 is cut off 3 residues early in the read; its end comes from the germline J gene. The chain links TRBV24-1 to TRBJ2-7; TRBD2 is a possible D gene (6 bases). The CDR3 runs to 14 residues. With 3 bases removed from V and 4 bases from J, the gap between germline ends came to 12 bases. Germline V CDR1 and CDR2: KGHDR, SFDVKD. CDR3 protein: CATSDARDFYEQYF. The sequenced CDR3 bases are TGTGCCACCAGTGATGCCAGGGACTTTTACGAG.

CDR3 region: CASSPPSAGGLANDYTF. The CDR3 DNA, read in part, is TGTGCCAGCTCACCACCGTCAGCAGGGGGACTAGCCAATGAC. The V gene is TRBV18, the J gene TRBJ1-2; the match to TRBD1 covers 7 bases. The missing CDR3 end, 3 residues past where the read stops, is filled in from the germline J gene. Germline assignment: CDR1 KGHSH and CDR2 LQKENI. The CDR3 length is 17 residues.

At least ten counts were recorded for this clone. CDR3 amino acids: CASSLRLAGGETQYF. CDR3 DNA (partial): TGTGCCAGTAGTCTCCGACTAGCGGGAGGAGAGACC. This sequence joins TRBV19 and TRBJ2-5; 13 nucleotides agree with TRBD2. The read terminates 3 residues ahead of where the CDR3 ends, so the germline J gene completes it. This CDR3 is 15 amino acids long. The germline gives CDR1 LNHDA, CDR2 SQIVND (reference sequence). Trimming cost V 5 bases and J 4 bases; bases outside gene matches: 4.

Many counts were recorded for this clone. Read data end 3 residues before the CDR3 end; the end is taken from the germline J gene. V usage is TRBV20-1 and J usage is TRBJ2-3; either TRBD1 or TRBD2 may fit D (5 bases each). The CDR3 has 16 amino acids. Germline assignment: CDR1 DFQATT and CDR2 SNEGSKA (reference sequence). Trimming took 6 bases from V and 3 from J, leaving 22 bases between them. The CDR3 loop reads CSAQGEHGIMTDTQYF. The sequenced part of the CDR3 DNA is TGCAGTGCCCAAGGGGAGCACGGGATTATGACAGATACG.